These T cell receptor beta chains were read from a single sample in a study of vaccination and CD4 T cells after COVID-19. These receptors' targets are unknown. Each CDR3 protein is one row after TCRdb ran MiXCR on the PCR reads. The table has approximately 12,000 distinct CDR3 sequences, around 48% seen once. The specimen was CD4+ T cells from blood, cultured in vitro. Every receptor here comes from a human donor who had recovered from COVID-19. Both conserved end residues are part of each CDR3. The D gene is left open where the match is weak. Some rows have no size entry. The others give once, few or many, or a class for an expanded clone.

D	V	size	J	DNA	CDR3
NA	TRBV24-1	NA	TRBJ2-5	TGTGCCACCAGTGATCCCCGGGACGCAAGGGAGACCCAGTACTTC	CATSDPRDARETQYF
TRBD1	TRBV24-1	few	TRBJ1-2	TGTGCCACCAGTGAATCAGACAGGGCGAGGGGCTACACCTTC	CATSESDRARGYTF
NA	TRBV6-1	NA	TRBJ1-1	TGTGCCAGCAGCCAGACAGGACCCTACACTGAAGCTTTCTTT	CASSQTGPYTEAFF
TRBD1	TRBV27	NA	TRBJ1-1	TGTGCCAGCAGTTTACGTCCGCTATACAGGGGCACTGAAGCTTTCTTT	CASSLRPLYRGTEAFF
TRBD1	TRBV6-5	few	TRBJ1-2	TGTGCCAGCAGTTCACCGGGACAGGCCTCAAACTATGGCTACACCTTC	CASSSPGQASNYGYTF
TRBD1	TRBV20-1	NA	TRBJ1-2	TGCAGTGCGCTACAGGGGCGTAACTATGGCTACACCTTC	CSALQGRNYGYTF
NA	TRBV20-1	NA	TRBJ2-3	TGCAGTGCCCCGAGTAGCACTAGCACAGATACGCAGTATTTT	CSAPSSTSTDTQYF
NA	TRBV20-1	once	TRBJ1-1	TGCAGTGCCCCGGGCCCCGTGGGCGCTGAAGCTTTCTTT	CSAPGPVGAEAFF
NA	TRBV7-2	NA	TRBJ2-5	TGTGCCAGCAGCCGATCTCTGCCCCAAGAGACCCAGTACTTC	CASSRSLPQETQYF
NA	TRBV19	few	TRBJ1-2	TGTGCCAGTAGTCCCCGGGAGGGTGGCTACACCTTC	CASSPREGGYTF
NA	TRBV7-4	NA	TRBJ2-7	TGTGCCAGCAGCGTAGGACGTCTTCGGGGGCCCCAAGACTACGAGCAGTACTTC	CASSVGRLRGPQDYEQYF
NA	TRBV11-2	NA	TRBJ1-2	TGTGCCAGCAGCTCAGCGGGAGGACAGGGCTACACCTTC	CASSSAGGQGYTF
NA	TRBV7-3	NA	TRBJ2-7	TGTGCCAGCAGCTCAACAGGGCACTCCTACGAGCAGTACTTC	CASSSTGHSYEQYF
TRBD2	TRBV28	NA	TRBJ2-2	TGTGCCAGCAGTCTGCCGGGACTAGCGGCCCTGGGGGAGCTGTTTTTT	CASSLPGLAALGELFF
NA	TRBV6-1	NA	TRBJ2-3	TGTGCCAGCAGTCCAGAAGTGGCAGGGGGCACAGATACGCAGTATTTT	CASSPEVAGGTDTQYF
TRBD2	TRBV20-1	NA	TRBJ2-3	TGCAGTGCTAGATCCCTTGATCGACTAGCGGGACCAGATACGCAGTATTTT	CSARSLDRLAGPDTQYF
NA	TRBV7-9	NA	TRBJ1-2	TGTGCCAGCAGCTTTCAGACTAGGTATGGCTACACCTTC	CASSFQTRYGYTF
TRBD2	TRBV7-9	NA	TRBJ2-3	TGTGCCAGCAGCCAACGGCGGGGGTATAGCACAGATACGCAGTATTTT	CASSQRRGYSTDTQYF
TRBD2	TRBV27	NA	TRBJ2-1	TGTGCCAGCAGAGGGTTACTAGCGGTAAACAATGAGCAGTTCTTC	CASRGLLAVNNEQFF
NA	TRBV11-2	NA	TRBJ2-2	TGTGCCAGCACCCGGACAAGGGAAACCGGGGAGCTGTTTTTT	CASTRTRETGELFF
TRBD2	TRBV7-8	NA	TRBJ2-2	TGTGCCAGCAGCTCGTACCCGGGACTAGCACCCTCGAACACCGGGGAGCTGTTTTTT	CASSSYPGLAPSNTGELFF
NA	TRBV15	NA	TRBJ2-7	TGTGCCACCCGGAGGGGGGTTACCTACGAGCAGTACTTC	CATRRGVTYEQYF
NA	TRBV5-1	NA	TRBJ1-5	TGCGCCAGCAGTAAGGACGGGTCATATAGCAATCAGCCCCAGCATTTT	CASSKDGSYSNQPQHF
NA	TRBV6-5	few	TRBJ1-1	TGTGCCAGCAGTTACTCCCCCTTGAACACTGAAGCTTTCTTT	CASSYSPLNTEAFF
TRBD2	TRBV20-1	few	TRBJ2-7	TGCAGTGCCATGCTGGTAGCGGGAGGCTCCCTTCCCTACGAGCAGTACTTC	CSAMLVAGGSLPYEQYF
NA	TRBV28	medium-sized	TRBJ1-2	TGTGCCAGCAGTTTAAAGGGGGGCAGGGCTAACTATGGCTACACCTTC	CASSLKGGRANYGYTF
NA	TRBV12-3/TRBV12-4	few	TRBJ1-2	TGTGCCAGCAGTTCAACAGTCTATGGCTACACCTTC	CASSSTVYGYTF
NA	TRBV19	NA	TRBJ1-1	TGTGCCAGTAGTATTAGAGGGCCCGGGACCACTGAAGCTTTCTTT	CASSIRGPGTTEAFF
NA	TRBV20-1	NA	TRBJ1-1	TGCAGTGCTAGAGAGGCGGGGAAAGGGACTGAAGCTTTCTTT	CSAREAGKGTEAFF
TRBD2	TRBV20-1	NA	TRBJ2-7	TGCAGTGCTAGTTTTAGCGGGAGGGTTGGCGAGCAGTACTTC	CSASFSGRVGEQYF
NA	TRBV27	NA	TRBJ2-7	TGTGCCAGCGCCATTTCGGGGACACCCTCGGGGACTGGCGTCTACGAGCAGTACTTC	CASAISGTPSGTGVYEQYF
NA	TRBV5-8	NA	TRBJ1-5	TGTGCCAGCAGCTTGGGTGGCAGGGCAGACCAGCCCCAGCATTTT	CASSLGGRADQPQHF
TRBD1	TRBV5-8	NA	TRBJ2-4	TGTGCCAGCAACCATCTTAGAGGGACAGGGGTCGTAGTAGCCAAAAACATTCAGTACTTC	CASNHLRGTGVVVAKNIQYF
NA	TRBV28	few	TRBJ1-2	TGTGCCAGCAGTCTCCCCGTTAGAGGGGGCTACACCTTC	CASSLPVRGGYTF
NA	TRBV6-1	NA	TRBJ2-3	TGTGCCAGCAGTGAAGCGGGGGGCGCAGATACGCAGTATTTT	CASSEAGGADTQYF
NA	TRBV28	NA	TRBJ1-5	TGTGCCAGCAGTTTCCTCGGAAGGGGAGGGGAGCCCCAGCATTTT	CASSFLGRGGEPQHF
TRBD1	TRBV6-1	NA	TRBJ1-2	TGTGCCAGCAGACGACAGGGGATCTATGGCTACACCTTC	CASRRQGIYGYTF
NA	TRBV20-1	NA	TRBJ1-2	TGCAGTGCTAGCATTCAGGCAGGTTCGTTCGGTGGCTACACCTTC	CSASIQAGSFGGYTF
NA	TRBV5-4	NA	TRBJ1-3	TGTGCCAGCAGCGGTGGACTGGGCGGCTCTGGAAACACCATATATTTT	CASSGGLGGSGNTIYF
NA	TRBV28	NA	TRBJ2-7	TGTGCCACCTCGGACAGTTCGTTGTACGAGCAGTACTTC	CATSDSSLYEQYF
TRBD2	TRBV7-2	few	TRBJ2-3	TGTGCCAGCAGCCCCCGGCCGAGACTAGCGGGAGGTACAGATACGCAGTATTTT	CASSPRPRLAGGTDTQYF
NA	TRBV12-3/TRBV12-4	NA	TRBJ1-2	TGTGCCAGCAGTCTTGCCTCCGGGTCGACGACGAGCGGCTACACCTTC	CASSLASGSTTSGYTF
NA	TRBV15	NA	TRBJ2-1	TGTGCCACCAGCAGAGCGAGGAGCTCCTACAATGAGCAGTTCTTC	CATSRARSSYNEQFF
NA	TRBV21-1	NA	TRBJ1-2	TGTGCCAGCAGCACGGGAATGGCCTATGGCTACACCTTC	CASSTGMAYGYTF
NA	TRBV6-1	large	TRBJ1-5	TGTGCCAGCAGTGGTGGGGGGTATAGCAATCAGCCCCAGCATTTT	CASSGGGYSNQPQHF
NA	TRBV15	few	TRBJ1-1	TGTGCCACCAGCAGAGATCGGGAGCGAGGGGGAGCTTTCTTT	CATSRDRERGGAFF
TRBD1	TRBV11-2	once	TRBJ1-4	TGTGCCAGCAGCCGGGACAGGGCCACCGAAAAACTGTTTTTT	CASSRDRATEKLFF
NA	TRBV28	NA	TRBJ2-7	TGTGCCAGCAGTGTAAAGTACGAGCAGTACTTC	CASSVKYEQYF
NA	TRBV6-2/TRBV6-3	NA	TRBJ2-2	TGTGCCAGCAGTGACCTGGGGGCGCTTAGCCGGGAGCTGTTTTTT	CASSDLGALSRELFF
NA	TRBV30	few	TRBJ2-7	TGTGCCTGGAGTGCGGCGGGCGGTGGGGAGCAGTACTTC	CAWSAAGGGEQYF
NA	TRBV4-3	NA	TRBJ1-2	TGCGCCAGCAGCCAAGGCCTCAGGGGAAATCGGGCTGGCTACACCTTC	CASSQGLRGNRAGYTF